This T cell receptor beta chain was documented in a study of PD-1 blockade in classical Hodgkin lymphoma. Germline CDR1 reads MGHRA; CDR2 reads YSYEKL. The CDR3 spans 17 residues. V lost 0 bases and J 3 bases, leaving 18 bases between the germline ends. After autologous stem cell transplantation all patients relapsed, and prior brentuximab vedotin exposure differed between cohorts. Profiled with immunoSEQ multiplex PCR; TCRdb holds only in-frame clones, not every one. The sample holds 90,000 to 100,000 clones, more than 90% seen once. Concerning this clone itself: This specimen includes other DNA sequences encoding the same CDR3.

The chain has TRBV4-1 and TRBJ2-7; D not certain. The specimen was peripheral blood mononuclear cells (PBMCs), collected at baseline. The clonotype comes from a human donor with classical Hodgkin lymphoma. The CDR3, as DNA: TGCGCCAGCAGCCAAGAAGGGTCCCAGGCAAGAATCTACGAGCAGTACTTC. This translates into CASSQEGSQARIYEQYF.